The source of this T cell receptor beta chain is a study of beta chain features in type 1 diabetes. Regarding the study as a whole: High-TCR-expressing cells could be over-represented by cDNA sequencing. Shorter templates may be favored by PCR, equally so in patients and controls. All four CD4+ subsets from Type 1 diabetes patients carried moderately but significantly shorter TCRB CDR3s. There were fewer insertions and more deletions at the VDJ junctions of type 1 diabetes patients.

A word on this clone: Its antigen is as yet unknown.

Germline CDR1 KGHSH, CDR2 LQKENI. This CDR3 comprises 14 residues. Trimming stripped 0 bases from V and 2 bases from J, with 7 bases between. TCRB transcripts that were expressed got sequenced, as all of the isolated RNA had been reverse transcribed. Using immunoSEQ multiplex PCR, the repertoire was profiled, and TCRdb retains in-frame clones only, with some absent. Here the sample spans roughly 340,000 clones, approximately 13% being singletons. Sorting of CD4+ naive, central memory, regulatory and stem cell-like memory cells was performed via CD45RO/CCR7/CD25/CD127/CD95/CD27. Specimen: naive CD4+ T cells from blood. This clonotype originated in a woman between 18 and 29 years old with type 1 diabetes. V gene TRBV18 combines with J gene TRBJ2-5, with no clear D. Written as DNA, the CDR3 is TGTGCCAGCTCACCACCGGTCAGGCAAGAGACCCAGTACTTC. Translating it yields CASSPPVRQETQYF.